This TCR beta chain was found in a study of regulatory T cells in long-lasting Graves disease. Germline CDR1 and CDR2: SNHLY and FYNNEI. The CDR3 sequence is 13 residues long. Trimming stripped 5 bases from V and 7 bases from J, with 15 bases between. The time point here: newly diagnosed GD, antithyroid drugs for less than 3 months. The TCR library was made from RNA extracted from PBMCs. HTBI primers from iRepertoire and Arm-PCR of CDR3 regions yielded the TCR beta libraries. TCRdb itself ran the multiplex PCR reads through MiXCR, one entry per CDR3 protein. This sample has 450,000 to 650,000 distinct CDR3 sequences, with about 15% found just once. Worth noting for this clonotype: This may arise from a read error, as a much more abundant clone is one base away.

The sample was also reused in another study, on T cells in Graves' hyperthyroidism and ophthalmopathy. As that report states: Patients were aged 18 to 65, had disease duration under 2 months, and had newly diagnosed hyperthyroidism.

This sample comprised peripheral blood mononuclear cells (PBMCs), obtained at new diagnosis, from a patient treated with antithyroid drugs. The genes are TRBV2 and TRBJ2-7; D not certain. The TCR sequence derives from a woman aged 35-65 years with Graves disease. CDR3 amino acids: CASSMDGYNEQYF. CDR3 nucleotide sequence: TGTGCCAGCAGTATGGACGGATACAATGAGCAGTACTTC.